These 32 T cell receptor beta chains originate from one sample sequenced in a study of cytomegalovirus exposure and HLA in healthy donors. The PCR made use of 60 Vbeta and 13 Jbeta primers. Clones were read by immunoSEQ multiplex PCR, and TCRdb kept only the in-frame ones, dropping some. The top ten clones hold about 2.9% of a sample with some 130,000 clones, over 70% of them seen once. Sequenced: PBMCs. These receptors all stem from a man aged 40-55 years in good health and CMV-seronegative.

This clone was counted once. In DNA, the CDR3 is TGTGCCAGCAGTGACAGGGGGTGGCGCGGCTACACCTTC. It encodes CASSDRGWRGYTF. This chain connects TRBV2 to TRBJ1-2; 7 nucleotides line up with TRBD1. Trimming removed 3 bases from V and 8 bases from J; junction bases left unmatched: 6. Germline V lookup: CDR1 SNHLY, CDR2 FYNNEI. The CDR3 is 13 residues long. The full variable domain, completed using reference TRBV2 and TRBJ1-2, is EPEVTQTPSHQVTQMGQEVILRCVPISNHLYFYWYRQILGQKVEFLVSFYNNEISEKSEIFDDQFSVERPDGSNFTLKIRSTKLEDSAMYFCASSDRGWRGYTFGSGTRLTVV.

The chain has TRBV19 and TRBJ1-5; 8 nucleotides match TRBD1. V shed 3 bases, J shed 5 bases, and the junction held 0 bases outside the gene matches. Germline CDR1 reads LNHDA; CDR2 reads SQIVND (reference sequence). The length of the CDR3 is 13 residues. CDR3 in DNA: TGTGCCAGTAGTATGACAGGGGATCAGCCCCAGCATTTT. Its protein product is CASSMTGDQPQHF. Full variable domain (outside the CDR3, taken from reference TRBV19 and TRBJ1-5): DGGITQSPKYLFRKEGQNVTLSCEQNLNHDAMYWYRQDPGQGLRLIYYSQIVNDFQKGDIAEGYSVSREKKESFPLTVTSAQKNPTAFYLCASSMTGDQPQHFGDGTRLSIL.

The CDR3: CASKPGTSGTDTQYF. The CDR3 DNA follows: TGTGCCAGCAAACCCGGGACTAGCGGCACAGATACGCAGTATTTT. This chain joins TRBV6-5 and TRBJ2-3; 10 bases match TRBD2. The CDR3 runs to 15 residues. CDR1 and CDR2 (germline): MNHEY, SVGAGI. V lost 7 bases, J lost 1 base, and 5 bases stayed unmatched.

The CDR3 DNA reads TGCGCCAGCAGCCAAGGGGTATCTAGCGGGGGAAACTACGAGCAGTACTTC. Translated, it gives CASSQGVSSGGNYEQYF. The V and J genes are TRBV4-3 and TRBJ2-7; 10 positions agree with TRBD2. The CDR3 consists of 17 residues. The germline V gene has CDR1 LGHNA and CDR2 YSLEER. Germline trimming cut 1 base from V and 3 bases from J; bases unmatched to any gene: 9.

The count of this clone is one. V and J are TRBV29-1 and TRBJ2-7; 8 bases are shared with TRBD1. Germline loops: CDR1 SQVTM, CDR2 ANQGSEA. Trimming took 7 bases from V and 4 from J; bases not matched to a gene: 6. This CDR3 spans 12 amino acids. CDR3 nucleotide sequence: TGCAGCGCTCAACAGGGGGAGTACGAGCAGTACTTC. This codes for CSAQQGEYEQYF.

This clone appeared a few times. V is TRBV6-5 and J is TRBJ2-7, with D maybe TRBD1 (7 bases). The CDR3 extends over 13 amino acids. Germline V gene sequence: CDR1 MNHEY, CDR2 SVGAGI. Trimming removed 6 bases from V and 3 bases from J, with 12 bases in between. In DNA, the CDR3 is TGTGCCAGCAGGAGGCAGGGGGGCTACGAGCAGTACTTC. Its translation is CASRRQGGYEQYF.

This clone occurred a few times. The rearrangement joins TRBV7-9 to TRBJ1-2; no reliable D call. Germline CDR1 SEHNR, CDR2 FQNEAQ (reference sequence). This CDR3 region has 13 residues. V was pared by 1 base and J by 1 base, with 4 bases between. CDR3 sequence: CASSLDGNYGYTF. In DNA form, the CDR3 reads TGTGCCAGCAGCTTAGACGGTAACTATGGCTACACCTTC.

The chain joins TRBV23-1 to TRBJ2-7, with a possible D match to TRBD1 (6 bases). TRBV23-1 is an ORF for which the function is uncertain. With 2 bases removed from V and 3 bases from J, the gap between germline ends came to 23 bases. The CDR3 is 18 residues long. CDR3 coding DNA: TGCGCCAGCAGTCAAATCTCAAGGTTCAGGGGTCGGTACTACGAGCAGTACTTC. It yields the protein CASSQISRFRGRYYEQYF.

The count of this clone is one. Here the CDR3 DNA reads TGCGCCAGCAGCTCCACATCAGATACGCAGTATTTT. Amino acid sequence: CASSSTSDTQYF. The chain recombines TRBV5-1 with TRBJ2-3; D is ambiguous. CDR3 length: 12 residues. Trimming removed 3 bases at V and 4 bases at J, with 6 bases between. CDR1 is SGHRS and CDR2 is YFSETQ in the germline V gene.

This clone showed up just a few times. This chain joins TRBV7-3 and TRBJ2-7; the D gene is possibly TRBD2 (6 bases). Per germline, CDR1 SGHTA and CDR2 FQGTGA. The germline V and J ends were trimmed by 5 bases and 0 bases, with 17 bases remaining between them. This CDR3 has 16 residues. This CDR3 reads CASSHHPGESSYEQYF. The CDR3 DNA reads TGTGCCAGCAGCCACCACCCGGGGGAGAGCTCCTACGAGCAGTACTTC.

In DNA, the CDR3 is TGCGCCAGCAGCTTGGCTTCATACAACAATGAGCAGTTCTTC. Residues: CASSLASYNNEQFF. The chain employs TRBV5-1 and TRBJ2-1; D remains ambiguous. This CDR3 has 14 residues. CDR1 is SGHRS and CDR2 is YFSETQ in the germline V gene. The V and J ends lost 0 bases and 5 bases respectively, with 9 bases between them.

The rearrangement joins TRBV12-2 to TRBJ1-4; the table's TRBD1 call for D was not verified on the DNA. TRBV12-2 is flagged as a pseudogene. This CDR3 region has 17 residues. CDR3 sequence reads: CASRLEGSSRTNEKLFF. DNA of the CDR3: TGTGCAAGTCGCTTAGAGGGGTCGAGTAGAACTAATGAAAAACTGTTTTTT.

The rearrangement joins TRBV7-7 to TRBJ1-1; no reliable D call. The CDR3 consists of 12 residues. Germline V gives CDR1 SSHAT, CDR2 FNYEAQ (reference sequence). Trimming took off 5 bases at V and 5 bases at J, with 9 bases between the two ends. The CDR3 loop reads CASSPPETEAFF. CDR3 nucleotides: TGTGCCAGCAGCCCCCCGGAGACTGAAGCTTTCTTT.

The gene calls are TRBV5-1 and TRBJ2-7, with no clear D. The germline V gene encodes CDR1 SGHRS and CDR2 YFSETQ. This CDR3 has 13 residues. The V end was cut by 6 bases, the J end by 0 bases, with 10 bases between. As DNA, the CDR3 is TGCGCCAGCAACCGCGGAGACTCCTACGAGCAGTACTTC. It yields the protein CASNRGDSYEQYF.

This clone was detected only once. The gene calls are TRBV11-2 and TRBJ2-7; D ambiguous. V shed 11 bases and J shed 2 bases, with 19 bases lying between them. This CDR3 contains 14 residues. From germline, CDR1 is SGHAT and CDR2 FQNNGV. The CDR3 nucleotides are TGTGCCTCCCAAGGTGGAGCGAGACCCTACGAGCAGTACTTC. As protein: CASQGGARPYEQYF.

V and J are TRBV5-6 and TRBJ1-2; no clear D gene. The CDR3 covers 14 residues. V dropped 0 bases and J dropped 8 bases, with 14 bases sitting between them. CDR1 and CDR2 (germline): SGHDT, YYEEEE. CDR3 residues: CASSLGEGLGGYTF. In nucleotides, the CDR3 is TGTGCCAGCAGCTTGGGGGAAGGACTGGGGGGCTACACCTTC.

The CDR3 DNA sequence: TGTGCCAGTAGTGTCGACAGCTACCTATACGAGCAGTACTTC. Its protein product is CASSVDSYLYEQYF. The chain links TRBV19 to TRBJ2-7, with D tentatively TRBD1 (5 bases). The CDR3 has 14 amino acids. V was trimmed by 5 bases and J by 4 bases, leaving 15 bases between them. In germline, CDR1 is LNHDA, CDR2 SQIVND (reference sequence).

V and J are TRBV2 and TRBJ2-2; D call uncertain. There are 11 residues in the CDR3. Germline assignment: CDR1 SNHLY and CDR2 FYNNEI. Trimming shortened V by 6 bases and J by 3 bases, and 2 bases separated the two germline ends. CDR3 nucleotide sequence: TGTGCCAGCAGCTACACCGGGGAGCTGTTTTTT. Translation gives CASSYTGELFF.

The chain is built from TRBV7-9 and TRBJ1-1; unclear D gene. The CDR3 length is 14 residues. V lost 5 bases and J 4 bases, leaving 14 bases between the germline ends. The germline V gene encodes CDR1 SEHNR and CDR2 FQNEAQ (reference sequence). The DNA for the CDR3 is TGTGCCAGCAGCCCCCCAGGTTTGGGCACTGAAGCTTTCTTT. It codes for CASSPPGLGTEAFF.

The J gene is TRBJ1-1, the V gene TRBV7-2, with TRBD1 as a possible D gene (6 bases). The V and J ends lost 6 bases and 5 bases respectively, with 19 bases between them. CDR3 size: 15 residues. CDR1 SGHTA and CDR2 FQGNSA come from the germline V gene. CDR3 sequence: CASSQEGGSWTEAFF. The CDR3 nucleotides are TGTGCCAGCAGTCAAGAGGGGGGGTCTTGGACTGAAGCTTTCTTT.

This clone showed up just a few times. This rearrangement joins TRBV7-9 to TRBJ1-1; TRBD1 aligns across 8 bases. The CDR3 runs to 14 residues. The V gene end was trimmed by 8 bases and the J gene end by 3 bases; junction bases not matched to a gene: 8. Germline CDR1 reads SEHNR; CDR2 reads FQNEAQ (reference sequence). The CDR3 sequence: CASGIQGAYTEAFF. The CDR3 DNA is TGTGCCAGCGGGATTCAGGGGGCGTACACTGAAGCTTTCTTT. Drawing the rest from reference TRBV7-9 and TRBJ1-1, the complete variable domain is DTGVSQNPRHKITKRGQNVTFRCDPISEHNRLYWYRQTLGQGPEFLTYFQNEAQLEKSRLLSDRFSAERPKGSFSTLEIQRTEQGDSAMYLCASGIQGAYTEAFFGQGTRLTVV.

The chain couples TRBV6-5 to TRBJ1-1; 7 bases are shared with TRBD1. V dropped 5 bases and J dropped 0; count of bases not matched to a gene: 3. CDR1 is MNHEY and CDR2 is SVGAGI in the germline V gene. The CDR3 has 14 amino acids. Here the CDR3 reads CASSQTGVNTEAFF. The CDR3 DNA sequence: TGTGCCAGCAGTCAAACAGGGGTGAACACTGAAGCTTTCTTT.

The gene calls are TRBV7-7 and TRBJ2-5; 12 bases are shared with TRBD1. Gene TRBJ2-7 matches the end of the DNA better, so the J call may be wrong. The CDR3 extends over 14 amino acids. Germline CDR1 is SSHAT and CDR2 is FNYEAQ (reference sequence). The CDR3 region has the DNA TGTGCCAGCAGCCGGGACAGGGGGCGCTCCGAGCAGTACTTC. Protein sequence: CASSRDRGRSEQYF.

The chain links TRBV29-1 to TRBJ1-1, with a weak D call TRBD1 (5 bases). Germline V gene data show CDR1 as SQVTM and CDR2 as ANQGSEA. CDR3 length: 14 amino acids. The V end was cut by 4 bases, the J end by 5 bases, with 17 bases between. CDR3 loop: CSVVYQGRGTEAFF. CDR3 coding DNA: TGCAGCGTTGTTTATCAGGGTAGGGGAACTGAAGCTTTCTTT.

The V gene is TRBV9, the J gene TRBJ2-7, with 7 bases aligning to TRBD2. The CDR3 has 16 residues. V shed 4 bases and J 0 bases; nucleotides not matched to a gene: 10. The germline CDR1 and CDR2 sequences are SGDLS and YYNGEE. The CDR3 sequence: CASSPSGGFHSYEQYF. The DNA of the CDR3 is TGTGCCAGCAGCCCTTCCGGGGGGTTCCACTCCTACGAGCAGTACTTC. The full variable domain, its missing parts supplied by reference TRBV9 and TRBJ2-7, is DSGVTQTPKHLITATGQRVTLRCSPRSGDLSVYWYQQSLDQGLQFLIQYYNGEERAKGNILERFSAQQFPDLHSELNLSSLELGDSALYFCASSPSGGFHSYEQYFGPGTRLTVT.

The chain couples TRBV9 to TRBJ2-1; 7 bases agree with TRBD2. The germline V gene encodes CDR1 SGDLS and CDR2 YYNGEE. With 3 bases clipped from V and 5 bases from J, the junction kept 11 bases outside the gene matches. This CDR3 contains 16 residues. CDR3 amino acids: CASSGSTSAIDNEQFF. The CDR3 bases are TGTGCCAGCAGCGGCTCAACTAGCGCCATTGACAATGAGCAGTTCTTC.

The chain joins TRBV7-2 to TRBJ2-5; 8 positions match TRBD1. CDR1 SGHTA and CDR2 FQGNSA come from the germline V gene. The CDR3 is 18 residues long. V was clipped by 5 bases and J by 5 bases; unmatched bases: 19. CDR3: CASSRQNRGYFSQETQYF. The CDR3 nucleotides read TGTGCCAGCAGCCGCCAGAACAGGGGGTATTTTTCGCAGGAGACCCAGTACTTC.

V and J are TRBV15 and TRBJ1-2; unclear D gene. Trimming left V 0 bases short and J 1 base short, with 12 bases between. The CDR3 has 16 amino acids. CDR1 LNHNV and CDR2 YYDKDF come from the germline V gene (reference sequence). The CDR3 loop reads CATSRDLAGNNYGYTF. CDR3 DNA: TGTGCCACCAGCAGAGATCTCGCAGGCAATAACTATGGCTACACCTTC.

This chain connects TRBV7-2 to TRBJ2-6; no clear D gene. The ends were cut back, 5 bases at V and 7 bases at J, with 6 bases in the middle. The germline CDR1 and CDR2 sequences are SGHTA and FQGNSA. The CDR3 covers 12 residues. CDR3 loop: CASSRGANVLTF. DNA of the CDR3: TGTGCCAGCAGCCGCGGAGCCAACGTCCTGACTTTC.

A single count supports this clone. The junction does not match germline at one end; this may be a read error. The genes are TRBV5-6 and TRBJ2-3, with TRBD1 as a possible D gene (5 bases). The CDR3 runs to 16 residues. CDR1 is SGHDT, CDR2 YYEEEE, per germline. CDR3 protein: CAGSRTGVPSTDTQYF. The DNA of the CDR3 is TGTGCCGGCAGCCGAACAGGTGTACCTAGCACAGATACGCAGTATTTT.

The chain combines TRBV9 with TRBJ2-2; D perhaps matches TRBD2 (6 bases). Trimming took 4 bases from V and 4 from J, leaving 17 bases between them. This CDR3 region has 16 residues. Germline values: CDR1 SGDLS, CDR2 YYNGEE. This chain's CDR3 is CASSPEAGWATGELFF. The CDR3 coding sequence is TGTGCCAGCAGCCCAGAGGCGGGGTGGGCCACCGGGGAGCTGTTTTTT. The whole variable domain, filled in from reference TRBV9 and TRBJ2-2, reads DSGVTQTPKHLITATGQRVTLRCSPRSGDLSVYWYQQSLDQGLQFLIQYYNGEERAKGNILERFSAQQFPDLHSELNLSSLELGDSALYFCASSPEAGWATGELFFGEGSRLTVL.

The CDR3 region has the DNA TGCGCCAGCAGCCGAACCGGGACAGGGGTCGAAAAACTGTTTTTT. Its protein product is CASSRTGTGVEKLFF. The rearrangement uses TRBV5-1 and TRBJ1-4, with 10 bases aligning to TRBD1. V dropped 4 bases and J dropped 8; count of bases not matched to a gene: 8. This CDR3 is built from 15 residues. CDR1 is SGHRS and CDR2 is YFSETQ in the germline V gene. The entire variable domain, with the rest obtained from reference TRBV5-1 and TRBJ1-4, is as follows: KAGVTQTPRYLIKTRGQQVTLSCSPISGHRSVSWYQQTPGQGLQFLFEYFSETQRNKGNFPGRFSGRQFSNSRSEMNVSTLELGDSALYLCASSRTGTGVEKLFFGSGTQLSVL.